This T cell receptor beta chain derives from a study of identical twins. The CDR3 extends over 15 amino acids. Deletions cut 1 base from V and 7 bases from J, with 14 bases between. Looked up from germline, CDR1 is MGHRA and CDR2 is YSYEKL. Points from the study as a whole: The authors noted that invariant MAIT and iNKT cells could partly confound zero-insertion analyses.

Template switching created a universal primer site, and the cDNA included unique molecular identifiers. Each CDR3 protein is one row after TCRdb ran MiXCR on the 5' RACE reads. The sample consists of around 960,000 distinct CDR3 sequences, roughly an eighth of them appearing once. There were only healthy Caucasians among the donors. This clonotype has more than one count but fewer than ten. What it binds is not known. This same sample was also taken into another study, of yellow fever vaccine responses in identical twins.

This clonotype originated in a woman under 30 in good health. The material sequenced was PBMCs. The rearrangement uses TRBV4-1 and TRBJ2-1, with D maybe TRBD1 (6 bases). The CDR3 nucleotides read TGCGCCAGCAGCCAAGTGCAGGGGTTGAGGAATGAGCAGTTCTTC. This gives the protein CASSQVQGLRNEQFF.